This TCR beta chain appears in the sequencing data of a study of CXCR3-negative and CXCR3-positive naive CD8 T cells. The CDR3 has 12 amino acids. Germline V CDR1 and CDR2: SEHNR, FQNEAQ (reference sequence). UMI-tagged TRB cDNA libraries were built via 5' RACE. With the 5' RACE reads reprocessed, TCRdb shows one record per CDR3 protein and no DNA. The table lists 70,000 to 95,000 distinct CDR3 sequences. Study-wide results and caveats: CXCR3-positive naive cells had more hydrophobic TRB CDR3s than CXCR3-negative naive cells.

In regard to this clonotype: What it recognizes is unknown.

This TCR derives from a human donor in good health. Some clones in this sample may be carry-over from other donors' samples. The chain uses TRBV7-9 and TRBJ2-3. Material for sequencing was naive CXCR3- CD8+ T cells from blood. The subset denotes: CD45RO-CCR7+CD27+CD95- naive CD8+ T cells lacking CXCR3 (TNR3-). The CDR3 reads CASTPEEDTQYF.